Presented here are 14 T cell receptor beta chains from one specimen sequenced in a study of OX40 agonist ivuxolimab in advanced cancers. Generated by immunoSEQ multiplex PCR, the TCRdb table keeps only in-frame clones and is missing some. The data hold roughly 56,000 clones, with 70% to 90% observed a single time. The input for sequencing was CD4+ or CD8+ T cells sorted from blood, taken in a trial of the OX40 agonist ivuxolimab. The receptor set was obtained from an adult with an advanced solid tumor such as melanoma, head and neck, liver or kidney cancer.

CDR3 sequence (DNA): TGCAGCGCCGCGATGAGCACTGAAGCTTTCTTT. As protein: CSAAMSTEAFF. The J gene is TRBJ1-1, the V gene TRBV29-1, with D hard to call. CDR1 SQVTM and CDR2 ANQGSEA come from the germline V gene. The germline V and J ends were trimmed by 7 bases and 4 bases, with 10 bases remaining between them. The CDR3 runs to 11 residues.

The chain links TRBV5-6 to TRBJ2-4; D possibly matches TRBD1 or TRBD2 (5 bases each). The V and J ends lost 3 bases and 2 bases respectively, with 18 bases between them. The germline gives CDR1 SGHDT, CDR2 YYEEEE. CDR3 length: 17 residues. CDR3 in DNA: TGTGCCAGCAGCTCGAGAGGGGTCCTCAGGACCAAAAACATTCAGTACTTC. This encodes CASSSRGVLRTKNIQYF.

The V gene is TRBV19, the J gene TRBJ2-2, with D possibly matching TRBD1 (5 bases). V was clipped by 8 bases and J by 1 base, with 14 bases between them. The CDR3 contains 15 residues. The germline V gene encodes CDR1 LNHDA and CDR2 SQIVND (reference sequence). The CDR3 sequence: CASSYIGQNTGELFF. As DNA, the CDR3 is TGTGCCAGTTCCTACATTGGACAGAACACCGGGGAGCTGTTTTTT.

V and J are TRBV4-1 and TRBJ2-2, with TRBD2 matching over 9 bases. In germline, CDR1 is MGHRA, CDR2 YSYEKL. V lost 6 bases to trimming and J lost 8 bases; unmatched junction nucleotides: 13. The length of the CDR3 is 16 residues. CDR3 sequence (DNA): TGCGCCAGCAGGGGGCTAGCGGGGTCCCCGAGGGGGGAGCTGTTTTTT. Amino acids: CASRGLAGSPRGELFF.

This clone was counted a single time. In DNA, the CDR3 is TGTGCCAGCAGCAAATTTTATCCATCCGACAGGGGGCCCGATTATGGAAACACCATATATTTT. Amino acids: CASSKFYPSDRGPDYGNTIYF. This chain joins TRBV21-1 and TRBJ1-3; TRBD1 is the table's D call, not checked against the DNA. TRBV21-1 is labeled a pseudogene. This CDR3 has 21 residues.

This CDR3 reads CASSLSTDTQYF. In DNA, the CDR3 is TGCGCCAGCAGCTTAAGTACAGATACGCAGTATTTT. This sequence joins TRBV5-1 and TRBJ2-3; D unclear. Germline values: CDR1 SGHRS, CDR2 YFSETQ. Trimming stripped 2 bases from V and 3 bases from J, with 4 bases between. This CDR3 has 12 residues.

The chain's CDR3 is CASSQAPGASGEREQFF. DNA for the CDR3: TGCGCCAGCAGCCAAGCCCCTGGGGCTAGCGGGGAACGTGAGCAGTTCTTC. The V and J genes are TRBV4-1 and TRBJ2-1; 9 bases map to TRBD2. Germline V lookup: CDR1 MGHRA, CDR2 YSYEKL. Losses at the gene ends were 1 base for V and 9 bases for J; bases not matched to a gene: 13. This CDR3 comprises 17 residues.

In nucleotides, the CDR3 is TGTGCCAGCAGTTTCTTGGGACAAATGAACACTGAAGCTTTCTTT. Translating it yields CASSFLGQMNTEAFF. The chain links TRBV28 to TRBJ1-1, with a possible D match to TRBD1 (6 bases). The CDR3 has 15 residues. Germline CDR1 MDHEN, CDR2 SYDVKM. Trimming took off 3 bases at V and 0 bases at J, with 11 bases between the two ends.

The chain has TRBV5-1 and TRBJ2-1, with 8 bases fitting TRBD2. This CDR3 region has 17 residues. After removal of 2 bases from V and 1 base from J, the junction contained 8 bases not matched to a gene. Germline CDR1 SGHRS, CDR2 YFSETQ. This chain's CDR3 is CASSFVSGGTSYNEQFF. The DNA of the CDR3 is TGCGCCAGCAGCTTCGTGTCGGGAGGGACATCCTACAATGAGCAGTTCTTC.

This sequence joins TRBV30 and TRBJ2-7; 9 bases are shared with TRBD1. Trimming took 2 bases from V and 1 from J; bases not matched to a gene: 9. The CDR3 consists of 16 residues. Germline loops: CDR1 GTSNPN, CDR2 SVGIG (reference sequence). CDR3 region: CAWSHGQGKGSYEQYF. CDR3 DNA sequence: TGTGCCTGGAGTCATGGACAGGGGAAAGGATCCTACGAGCAGTACTTC.

The CDR3 bases are TGCGCCAGCAGCAAGGACCCTTCTGAAAACACTGAAGCTTTCTTT. Its translation: CASSKDPSENTEAFF. This chain links TRBV5-1 with TRBJ1-1; no definite D call. The germline V gene encodes CDR1 SGHRS and CDR2 YFSETQ. Deletions cut 4 bases from V and 2 bases from J, with 15 bases between. The CDR3 is 15 amino acids.

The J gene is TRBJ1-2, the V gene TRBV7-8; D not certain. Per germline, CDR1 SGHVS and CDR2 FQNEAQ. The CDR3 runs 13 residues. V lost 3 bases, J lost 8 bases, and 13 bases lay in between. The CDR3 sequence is CASSFNEGSGYTF. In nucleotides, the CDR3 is TGTGCCAGCAGCTTCAACGAGGGTTCGGGCTACACCTTC.

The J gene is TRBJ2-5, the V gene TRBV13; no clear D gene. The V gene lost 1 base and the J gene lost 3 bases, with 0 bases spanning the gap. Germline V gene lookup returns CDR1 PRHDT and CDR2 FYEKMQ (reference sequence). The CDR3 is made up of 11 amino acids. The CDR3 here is CASSLEETQYF. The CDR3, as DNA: TGTGCCAGCAGCTTAGAAGAGACCCAGTACTTC.

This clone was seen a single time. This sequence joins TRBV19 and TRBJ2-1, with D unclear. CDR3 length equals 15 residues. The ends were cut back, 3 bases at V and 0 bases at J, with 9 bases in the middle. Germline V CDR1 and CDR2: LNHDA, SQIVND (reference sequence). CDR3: CASSIQVRSYNEQFF. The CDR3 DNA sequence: TGTGCCAGTAGTATTCAGGTTCGCTCCTACAATGAGCAGTTCTTC. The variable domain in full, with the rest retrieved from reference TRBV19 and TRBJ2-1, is DGGITQSPKYLFRKEGQNVTLSCEQNLNHDAMYWYRQDPGQGLRLIYYSQIVNDFQKGDIAEGYSVSREKKESFPLTVTSAQKNPTAFYLCASSIQVRSYNEQFFGPGTRLTVL.